Below, 14 T cell receptor beta chains from the same sample are listed, as sequenced in a study of blood T cell repertoires in COVID-19. The data were produced by immunoSEQ multiplex PCR, yet TCRdb's version contains in-frame clones alone and is incomplete. The sample lists over 150,000 clones, approximately 84% occurring once. Sequencing was carried out using peripheral blood. The receptors here all came from a man aged 40-55 years with acute or convalescent COVID-19.

Only a few counts were recorded for this clone. The chain carries TRBV28 and TRBJ2-3; tentative D call: TRBD1 (6 bases). Germline-derived CDR1 and CDR2 are MDHEN and SYDVKM. V lost 9 bases, J lost 0 bases, and 19 bases lay in between. The CDR3 runs to 16 residues. The CDR3 here is CARHPGTKESTDTQYF. CDR3 coding DNA: TGTGCCAGGCATCCCGGGACAAAGGAAAGCACAGATACGCAGTATTTT.

The gene calls are TRBV19 and TRBJ2-2; 8 bases agree with TRBD1. This CDR3 has 14 residues. V dropped 6 bases and J dropped 0; count of bases not matched to a gene: 0. Germline V gene sequence: CDR1 LNHDA, CDR2 SQIVND (reference sequence). The DNA of the CDR3 is TGTGCCAGTAGACAGGGGGCGAACACCGGGGAGCTGTTTTTT. This encodes CASRQGANTGELFF.

CDR3 DNA sequence: TGTGCCACCAGCAGAGGCAGGGGAGACTATGGCTACACCTTC. Its protein is CATSRGRGDYGYTF. The chain joins TRBV15 to TRBJ1-2, with D possibly TRBD1 on 6 matching bases. V was shortened by 1 base and J by 3 bases, with 9 bases between the two germline ends. From germline, CDR1 is LNHNV and CDR2 YYDKDF (reference sequence). CDR3 size: 14 residues.

The chain links TRBV11-2 to TRBJ1-1; TRBD1 might be the D (6 bases). The germline V gene has CDR1 SGHAT and CDR2 FQNNGV. The CDR3 totals 14 residues. V lost 3 bases to trimming and J lost 1 base, with 9 bases between them. This CDR3 is CASSFRGPNTEAFF. CDR3 nucleotides: TGTGCCAGCAGCTTCAGGGGACCGAACACTGAAGCTTTCTTT.

In DNA, the CDR3 is TGCGCCAGCAGTGTGGGCGGAGGAAACCGCGCCGGGAGTTATTATGGCTACACCTTC. This encodes CASSVGGGNRAGSYYGYTF. The V gene is TRBV10-1, the J gene TRBJ1-2; no definite D call. V lost 4 bases to trimming and J lost 5 bases, with 29 bases between them. The germline gives CDR1 WNHNN, CDR2 SYGVQD (reference sequence). The CDR3 has 19 residues.

This sequence joins TRBV27 and TRBJ1-2, with TRBD1 matching 9 bases. J lost 2 bases, V lost 6 bases, and 7 bases had no gene match. Germline CDR1 is MNHEY and CDR2 is SMNVEV (reference sequence). CDR3 length: 15 amino acids. The CDR3 region is CASRPQGAINYGYTF. The CDR3 DNA reads TGTGCCAGCAGACCACAGGGGGCGATCAACTATGGCTACACCTTC.

The rearrangement uses TRBV14 and TRBJ1-2; weak D call: TRBD1 (6 bases). In germline, CDR1 is SGHDN, CDR2 FVKESK. This CDR3 contains 12 residues. Trimming removed 3 bases at V and 4 bases at J, with 6 bases between. The CDR3 DNA follows: TGTGCCAGCAGCCAGACAGGCTATGGCTACACCTTC. This codes for CASSQTGYGYTF.

The CDR3 nucleotides are TGTGCCAGCAAGCCCCCGCGCGGTAACACCGGGGAGCTGTTTTTT. Protein: CASKPPRGNTGELFF. The rearrangement joins TRBV6-5 to TRBJ2-2; D gene unclear. Germline V gene lookup returns CDR1 MNHEY and CDR2 SVGAGI. CDR3 length: 15 amino acids. V was pared by 7 bases and J by 2 bases, with 14 bases between.

The J gene is TRBJ2-7, the V gene TRBV2, with a weak D call TRBD2 (5 bases). This CDR3 comprises 13 residues. Germline CDR1 is SNHLY and CDR2 is FYNNEI. Trimming left V 10 bases short and J 2 bases short, with 15 bases between. The CDR3 DNA sequence: TGTGCCACCCAGAGGACTGCCCCCTACGAGCAGTACTTC. Residues: CATQRTAPYEQYF.

This chain connects TRBV12-5 to TRBJ1-5; 9 bases are a match to TRBD1. The germline gives CDR1 LGHNT, CDR2 FRNRAP. Trimming took 6 bases from V and 5 from J; bases not matched to a gene: 8. The CDR3 covers 15 residues. CDR3 sequence: CASGRTGGRYQPQHF. The CDR3 bases are TGTGCTAGTGGAAGAACAGGGGGCAGGTATCAGCCCCAGCATTTT.

This clone was counted a single time. The V call is TRBV7-3, the J call TRBJ1-6; possibly TRBD1 for D (5 bases). Germline lookup yields CDR1 SGHTA and CDR2 FQGTGA. Trimming cost V 1 base and J 6 bases, with 10 bases left between them. This CDR3 spans 15 amino acids. CDR3 loop: CASSLNSGINSPLHF. CDR3 DNA: TGTGCCAGCAGCTTAAATTCAGGGATTAATTCACCCCTCCACTTT.

The V call is TRBV19, the J call TRBJ1-2; 9 bases agree with TRBD1. V trimming: 5 bases; J trimming: 5 bases; junction bases outside the gene matches: 6. From germline, CDR1 is LNHDA and CDR2 SQIVND (reference sequence). This CDR3 region has 14 residues. The CDR3 here is CASSPPDRGYGYTF. Written as DNA, the CDR3 is TGTGCCAGTAGTCCTCCGGACAGGGGATATGGCTACACCTTC. The full variable domain, in which reference TRBV19 and TRBJ1-2 provide the parts outside the CDR3, is DGGITQSPKYLFRKEGQNVTLSCEQNLNHDAMYWYRQDPGQGLRLIYYSQIVNDFQKGDIAEGYSVSREKKESFPLTVTSAQKNPTAFYLCASSPPDRGYGYTFGSGTRLTVV.

The V call is TRBV3-1 (or the pseudogene TRBV3-2), the J call TRBJ1-1, with D unclear. V shed 4 bases and J shed 8 bases, with 14 bases lying between them. The CDR3 has 13 amino acids. Per germline, CDR1 LGHDT and CDR2 YNNKEL (reference sequence). The CDR3 DNA is TGTGCCAGCAGCCCCTACCCGACGGGGGAAGCTTTCTTT. It encodes CASSPYPTGEAFF.

The chain carries TRBV18 and TRBJ1-1, with 7 bases lining up with TRBD1. V shed 6 bases, J shed 5 bases, and the junction held 3 bases outside the gene matches. The CDR3 length is 12 residues. The germline gives CDR1 KGHSH, CDR2 LQKENI. In DNA, the CDR3 is TGTGCCAGCTCCCAACAGGGGACTGAAGCTTTCTTT. Translating it yields CASSQQGTEAFF.